Given below is one TCR beta chain in context. A clone one base away is much larger, so this may be a read error. This sample stems from a study of blood T cells in healthy people across ages. In the study overall: Using template switching, researchers captured about one barcoded beta molecule for each two T cells.

Next came a second PCR, run for 7 to 11 cycles, which used a sample-barcoded 5' primer along with a J-beta primer mix. TCRdb reprocessed the 5' RACE reads via MiXCR and lists one record per CDR3 protein. The table records 600,000 or so distinct CDR3 sequences, approximately 30% of them present only once. Each donor supplied 8 to 10 milliliters of peripheral blood. Germline V gene lookup returns CDR1 LNHNV and CDR2 YYDKDF (reference sequence). The CDR3 runs 15 residues. The V call is TRBV15, the J call TRBJ2-1; maybe TRBD2 (5 bases). Sequencing used blood. The TCR was taken from a woman of 80 years or more in good health. The CDR3 bases are TGTGCCACCAGCAGCCAAGGGCGGGCCGACAATGTGCAGTTCTTC. This gives the protein CATSSQGRADNVQFF.